One sample yielded the 30 T cell receptor beta chains listed below, sequenced in a study of response to subunit inactivated influenza vaccine. TCRdb passed the RT-PCR reads through MiXCR, listing each CDR3 protein once. The table shows approximately 700,000 distinct CDR3 sequences, with more than 15% occurring only once. The sequencing used PBMCs from blood, collected roughly 13 days after vaccination. These TCRs come from a man in his fifties or sixties who received an inactivated influenza vaccine.

This clonotype was observed a few times. The chain employs TRBV6-1 and TRBJ2-1; 7 positions match TRBD2. The germline V gene encodes CDR1 MNHNS and CDR2 SASEGT. V shed 6 bases, J shed 6 bases, and the junction held 5 bases outside the gene matches. The CDR3 extends over 13 amino acids. This CDR3 reads CASRPPSGNEQFF. The CDR3 DNA is TGTGCCAGCAGGCCACCTAGCGGCAATGAGCAGTTCTTC.

This chain links TRBV10-3 with TRBJ2-1; D unclear. The CDR3 is 13 residues long. Per the germline V gene, CDR1 is ENHRY and CDR2 is SYGVKD. The V and J ends lost 3 bases and 10 bases respectively, with 13 bases between them. The CDR3: CAISDILFEEQFF. The CDR3 region has the DNA TGTGCCATCAGTGATATCCTGTTTGAGGAGCAGTTCTTC.

The rearrangement uses TRBV20-1 and TRBJ2-5, with D possibly matching TRBD2 (5 bases). The germline V gene has CDR1 DFQATT and CDR2 SNEGSKA (reference sequence). V lost 3 bases and J 5 bases, leaving 19 bases between the germline ends. This CDR3 region has 15 residues. CDR3 amino acids: CSARAVRAPGETQYF. The CDR3 DNA follows: TGCAGTGCTAGGGCAGTCCGGGCCCCGGGGGAGACCCAGTACTTC.

V is TRBV29-1 and J is TRBJ2-2, with 12 bases aligning to TRBD2. V trimming: 7 bases; J trimming: 5 bases; junction bases outside the gene matches: 11. In germline, CDR1 is SQVTM, CDR2 ANQGSEA. The CDR3 spans 16 residues. The DNA for the CDR3 is TGCAGCGCCTCGGAGCGGACTAGCGGGACTACCGGGGAGCTGTTTTTT. Residues: CSASERTSGTTGELFF.

A remark on this clonotype: One end of the junction fails to match germline, which may point to a read error. This CDR3 reads CASSLAHSSYNEQLF. CDR3 sequence (DNA): TGTGCCAGCAGTTTAGCCCACAGCTCCTACAATGAGCAGCTCTTC. The genes are TRBV12-3 or TRBV12-4 and TRBJ2-1; the D is unclear. There are 15 residues in the CDR3.

This clonotype was observed at least ten times. This chain links TRBV20-1 with TRBJ1-4; the D is unclear. CDR1 is DFQATT and CDR2 is SNEGSKA in the germline V gene (reference sequence). The CDR3 sequence is 11 residues long. Between the trimmed V and J ends, which lost 7 bases and 4 bases, there was a span of 7 bases. The CDR3 DNA sequence: TGCAGTGTGGTGATTAATGAAAAACTGTTTTTT. Translated, it gives CSVVINEKLFF.

This clonotype was seen ten or more times. The chain links TRBV24-1 to TRBJ2-2; unclear D gene. The CDR3 loop spans 13 amino acids. Trimming took off 6 bases at V and 2 bases at J, with 6 bases between the two ends. CDR1 is KGHDR and CDR2 is SFDVKD in the germline V gene. The DNA of the CDR3 is TGTGCCACCAGTTGGGGTAACACCGGGGAGCTGTTTTTT. It encodes CATSWGNTGELFF.

The chain employs TRBV19 and TRBJ2-1, with D possibly being TRBD2 (6 bases). The CDR3 covers 15 residues. V was shortened by 4 bases and J by 5 bases, with 15 bases between the two germline ends. Germline V gives CDR1 LNHDA, CDR2 SQIVND (reference sequence). CDR3 sequence: CASSRTSNAHNEQFF. The CDR3 DNA reads TGTGCCAGTAGTAGAACTAGCAATGCCCACAATGAGCAGTTCTTC.

This clonotype was observed a few times. This chain uses TRBV28 with TRBJ2-4; tentative D call: TRBD1 (6 bases). CDR1 MDHEN and CDR2 SYDVKM come from the germline V gene. The CDR3 covers 16 residues. With 4 bases removed from V and 8 bases from J, the gap between germline ends came to 21 bases. The CDR3 is CASSYTGTLGMDIQYF. In DNA form, the CDR3 reads TGTGCCAGCAGTTATACAGGGACACTTGGTATGGACATTCAGTACTTC.

V is TRBV5-1 and J is TRBJ2-7; no reliable D call. The germline V gene has CDR1 SGHRS and CDR2 YFSETQ. Trimming cost V 4 bases and J 0 bases, with 11 bases left between them. The CDR3 consists of 14 residues. CDR3 loop: CASSADVSSYEQYF. For the CDR3, the DNA is TGCGCCAGCAGCGCGGACGTTAGCTCCTACGAGCAGTACTTC.

The rearrangement links TRBV4-3 to TRBJ2-2; D remains unclear. V lost 1 base to trimming and J lost 1 base, with 7 bases between them. Per the germline V gene, CDR1 is LGHNA and CDR2 is YSLEER. CDR3 length: 15 amino acids. The CDR3 nucleotides are TGCGCCAGCAGCCAAGTGGACGGGAACACCGGGGAGCTGTTTTTT. This codes for CASSQVDGNTGELFF.

There are a few counts of this clonotype. The V call is TRBV20-1, the J call TRBJ2-1, with D perhaps given as TRBD1 or TRBD2 (6 bases each). Trimming took 3 bases from V and 4 from J, leaving 19 bases between them. Germline V gene lookup returns CDR1 DFQATT and CDR2 SNEGSKA (reference sequence). The CDR3 totals 16 residues. The CDR3 nucleotides read TGCAGTGCTAGGACAACCTGGGGGGCCTTATACAATGAGCAGTTCTTC. As protein: CSARTTWGALYNEQFF.

A few counts support this clonotype. The chain is built from TRBV30 and TRBJ2-1; TRBD1 agrees at 8 bases. This CDR3 has 15 amino acids. Losses at the gene ends were 0 bases for V and 8 bases for J; bases not matched to a gene: 9. Germline loops: CDR1 GTSNPN, CDR2 SVGIG (reference sequence). CDR3: CAWSVGQAFLDEQFF. CDR3 DNA sequence: TGTGCCTGGAGTGTGGGACAGGCCTTTCTTGATGAGCAGTTCTTC.

This clonotype was counted between two and nine times. The CDR3 region is CSARVAGGYYEQYF. For the CDR3, the DNA is TGCAGTGCTAGAGTGGCGGGAGGTTACTACGAGCAGTACTTC. The chain combines TRBV20-1 with TRBJ2-7; TRBD2 matches at 8 bases. The CDR3 is made up of 14 amino acids. Germline V lookup: CDR1 DFQATT, CDR2 SNEGSKA (reference sequence). Trimming took 1 base from V and 3 from J; bases not matched to a gene: 5.

This chain uses TRBV4-3 with TRBJ2-1; TRBD2 aligns across 7 bases. J was trimmed by 8 bases and V by 0 bases; bases with no gene match: 4. Looked up from germline, CDR1 is LGHNA and CDR2 is YSLEER. There are 14 residues in the CDR3. CDR3 in amino acids: CASSQELGGDEQFF. In DNA form, the CDR3 reads TGCGCCAGCAGCCAAGAGCTGGGAGGGGATGAGCAGTTCTTC.

This clonotype has a handful of counts. The chain joins TRBV3-1 to TRBJ1-6; 9 bases are a match to TRBD1. This CDR3 spans 15 amino acids. Looked up from germline, CDR1 is LGHDT and CDR2 is YNNKEL (reference sequence). V gave up 2 bases and J gave up 8 bases; unmatched junction bases: 4. The CDR3 region is CASSQPTGGHSPLHF. CDR3 in DNA: TGTGCCAGCAGCCAACCAACAGGGGGCCATTCACCCCTCCACTTT.

CDR3 amino acids: CASSSPTGTPREQYF. DNA of the CDR3: TGTGCCAGCAGCTCCCCGACAGGGACCCCCCGCGAGCAGTACTTC. This chain uses TRBV7-8 with TRBJ2-7; 7 bases line up with TRBD1. The CDR3 has 15 residues. Trimming at V came to 4 bases and at J to 6 bases, leaving 12 bases not matched to a gene. Germline V lookup: CDR1 SGHVS, CDR2 FQNEAQ.

The V gene is TRBV12-3 or TRBV12-4, the J gene TRBJ2-5, with D hard to call. This CDR3 comprises 13 residues. V was shortened by 6 bases and J by 4 bases, with 12 bases between the two germline ends. The CDR3 sequence is CASSNFGLETQYF. CDR3 bases: TGTGCCAGCAGCAATTTCGGTTTAGAGACCCAGTACTTC.

The chain carries TRBV6-2 or TRBV6-3 and TRBJ2-5; TRBD1 agrees at 8 bases. Trimming at V came to 5 bases and at J to 3 bases, leaving 8 bases not matched to a gene. Germline CDR1 MNHEY, CDR2 SVGEGT. The CDR3 sequence is 15 residues long. The CDR3 DNA reads TGTGCCAGCAGTACACCCGACAGGGGTAAAGAGACCCAGTACTTC. Amino acids: CASSTPDRGKETQYF.

V usage is TRBV30 and J usage is TRBJ2-7, with D perhaps matching TRBD1 (5 bases). Germline V gene lookup returns CDR1 GTSNPN and CDR2 SVGIG (reference sequence). The CDR3 is 15 residues long. V dropped 0 bases and J dropped 3 bases, with 15 bases sitting between them. The CDR3 here is CAWSVVDRPFYEQYF. For the CDR3, the DNA is TGTGCCTGGAGTGTCGTCGACAGACCCTTCTACGAGCAGTACTTC.

This chain connects TRBV7-2 to TRBJ2-5; D is possibly TRBD2 (5 bases). Trimming removed 7 bases from V and 4 bases from J, with 7 bases in between. From germline, CDR1 is SGHTA and CDR2 FQGNSA. CDR3 length equals 11 residues. The chain's CDR3 is CASNGVETQYF. DNA for the CDR3: TGTGCCAGCAACGGGGTAGAGACCCAGTACTTC.

V and J are TRBV3-1 and TRBJ1-2; D ambiguous. The germline V gene encodes CDR1 LGHDT and CDR2 YNNKEL (reference sequence). The CDR3 totals 14 residues. The V and J ends lost 4 bases and 4 bases respectively, with 13 bases between them. This chain's CDR3 is CASSPTRSGYGYTF. The CDR3 DNA reads as TGTGCCAGCAGCCCGACCCGGTCAGGCTATGGCTACACCTTC.

In this sample, this clonotype turned up a few times. The genes are TRBV15 and TRBJ2-7; TRBD1 agrees at 7 bases. This CDR3 region has 14 residues. J lost 3 bases, V lost 5 bases, and 7 bases had no gene match. Germline CDR1 reads LNHNV; CDR2 reads YYDKDF (reference sequence). The CDR3 loop is CATSGRDRVYEQYF. In nucleotides, the CDR3 is TGTGCCACCAGCGGCCGGGACAGAGTCTACGAGCAGTACTTC.

V is TRBV2 and J is TRBJ2-5; D may be TRBD1 (6 bases). V was shortened by 7 bases and J by 5 bases, with 11 bases between the two germline ends. This CDR3 spans 12 amino acids. Looked up from germline, CDR1 is SNHLY and CDR2 is FYNNEI. The CDR3 is CASKTGGETQYF. The CDR3 DNA reads TGTGCCAGCAAGACAGGCGGTGAGACCCAGTACTTC.

There are a few counts of this clonotype. DNA of the CDR3: TGCGCCAGCAGCTCCCTGACTAGCGCTACCTACGAGCAGTACTTC. Its translation is CASSSLTSATYEQYF. The rearrangement uses TRBV4-1 and TRBJ2-7, with 8 positions matching TRBD2. V dropped 5 bases and J dropped 2; count of bases not matched to a gene: 8. Germline V gene data show CDR1 as MGHRA and CDR2 as YSYEKL. This CDR3 contains 15 residues.

This rearrangement joins TRBV20-1 to TRBJ2-3, with 8 bases identical to TRBD2. In germline, CDR1 is DFQATT, CDR2 SNEGSKA (reference sequence). Losses at the gene ends were 4 bases for V and 4 bases for J; bases not matched to a gene: 4. This CDR3 contains 13 residues. The CDR3 coding sequence is TGCAGTGCTATTAGCGGGGTATCAGATACGCAGTATTTT. As protein: CSAISGVSDTQYF.

This clonotype was counted a few times. The CDR3 coding sequence is TGCAGTGCTATCCGCGGTCAAGAGACCCAGTACTTC. It encodes CSAIRGQETQYF. The rearrangement uses TRBV20-1 and TRBJ2-5, with D unclear. This CDR3 spans 12 amino acids. In germline, CDR1 is DFQATT, CDR2 SNEGSKA (reference sequence). V was pared by 4 bases and J by 2 bases, with 8 bases between.

This clonotype was counted ten times or more. The rearrangement links TRBV29-1 to TRBJ2-1; TRBD2 is a possible D gene (6 bases). Germline loops: CDR1 SQVTM, CDR2 ANQGSEA. The CDR3 is 10 residues long. The CDR3: CSSGYNEQFF. In nucleotides, the CDR3 is TGCAGTAGCGGCTACAATGAGCAGTTCTTC.

This clonotype was detected only a few times. V usage is TRBV3-1 and J usage is TRBJ1-4, with TRBD1 as a possible D gene (6 bases). The V gene's germline CDR1 is LGHDT and CDR2 YNNKEL (reference sequence). The CDR3 has 15 amino acids. V lost 3 bases and J lost 7, with 15 bases in between. CDR3 bases: TGTGCCAGCAGCCACCGGGGGCCCCGGGGTGAAAAACTGTTTTTT. As protein: CASSHRGPRGEKLFF. The complete variable domain, with remaining parts taken from reference TRBV3-1 and TRBJ1-4, reads DTAVSQTPKYLVTQMGNDKSIKCEQNLGHDTMYWYKQDSKKFLKIMFSYNNKELIINETVPNRFSPKSPDKAHLNLHINSLELGDSAVYFCASSHRGPRGEKLFFGSGTQLSVL.

V usage is TRBV20-1 and J usage is TRBJ2-7, with a possible D match to TRBD2 (6 bases). V was cut by 0 bases and J by 3 bases, with 12 bases left in between. The germline gives CDR1 DFQATT, CDR2 SNEGSKA (reference sequence). The CDR3 contains 14 residues. CDR3 DNA sequence: TGCAGTGCTAGAGATCTATCGGGGGACTACGAGCAGTACTTC. Amino acids: CSARDLSGDYEQYF.